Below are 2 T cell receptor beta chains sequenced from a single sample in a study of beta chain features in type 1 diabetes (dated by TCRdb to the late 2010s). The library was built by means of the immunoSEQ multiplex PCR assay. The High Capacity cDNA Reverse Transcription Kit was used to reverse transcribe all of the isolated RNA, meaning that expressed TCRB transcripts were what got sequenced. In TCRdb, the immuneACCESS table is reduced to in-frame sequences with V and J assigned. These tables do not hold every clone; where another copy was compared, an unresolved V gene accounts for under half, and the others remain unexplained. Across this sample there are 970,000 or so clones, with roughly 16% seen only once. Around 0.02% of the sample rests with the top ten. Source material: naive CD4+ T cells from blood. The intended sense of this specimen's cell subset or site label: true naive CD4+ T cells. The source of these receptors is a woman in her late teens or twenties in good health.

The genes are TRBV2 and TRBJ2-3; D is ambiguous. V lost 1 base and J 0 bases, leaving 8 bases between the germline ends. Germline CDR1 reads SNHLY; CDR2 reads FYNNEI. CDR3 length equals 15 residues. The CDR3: CASSEDGPSTDTQYF. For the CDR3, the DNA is TGTGCCAGCAGTGAAGACGGACCAAGCACAGATACGCAGTATTTT.

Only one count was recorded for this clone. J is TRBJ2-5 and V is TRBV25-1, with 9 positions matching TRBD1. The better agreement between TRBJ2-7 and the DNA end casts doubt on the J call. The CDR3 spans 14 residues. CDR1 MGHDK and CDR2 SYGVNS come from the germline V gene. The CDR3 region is CASSGDRAPHEQYF. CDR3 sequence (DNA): TGTGCCAGCAGTGGGGACAGGGCTCCCCACGAGCAGTACTTC.